Each of the 31 T cell receptor beta chains below was sequenced from the same sample in a study of CD8 T cells in ankylosing spondylitis. TCRdb itself ran the 5' RACE reads through MiXCR, one entry per CDR3 protein. The sample has roughly 170,000 distinct CDR3 sequences, 9.8% seen once. The sample comprised blood, either unsorted or a sorted T cell fraction (not recorded which). The receptors come from a female donor with ankylosing spondylitis or in good health (not recorded which).

The rearrangement joins TRBV10-2 to TRBJ2-3; 10 nucleotides agree with TRBD2. J gave up 3 bases and V 8 bases, and 8 bases lay outside the gene matches. Germline-derived CDR1 and CDR2 are WSHSY and SAAADI. The CDR3 runs to 15 residues. CDR3 nucleotide sequence: TGCGCCAGCCGACCCCTAGCGGGAGTGACAGATACGCAGTATTTT. It yields the protein CASRPLAGVTDTQYF.

J is TRBJ2-7 and V is TRBV12-3 or TRBV12-4; 9 bases match TRBD2. CDR3 length equals 18 residues. CDR3 protein: CTCSFGGLADPFTYEQYF. The CDR3 DNA follows: TGTACCTGCAGTTTTGGGGGACTAGCCGACCCTTTTACCTACGAGCAGTACTTC.

The J gene is TRBJ2-1, the V gene TRBV3-1; tentatively, D is TRBD2 (7 bases). Trimming shortened V by 5 bases and J by 4 bases, and 18 bases separated the two germline ends. Germline V gene sequence: CDR1 LGHDT, CDR2 YNNKEL (reference sequence). CDR3 length: 16 residues. In DNA, the CDR3 is TGTGCCAGCAGCGGAGAAGGGGGAGGGCCGTACAATGAGCAGTTCTTC. This encodes CASSGEGGGPYNEQFF.

The chain employs TRBV7-9 and TRBJ2-7, with 8 bases that match TRBD1. This CDR3 spans 15 amino acids. V shed 5 bases, J shed 1 base, and the junction held 7 bases outside the gene matches. The germline V gene has CDR1 SEHNR and CDR2 FQNEAQ (reference sequence). This CDR3 is CASSPRTGPSYEQYF. Here the CDR3 DNA reads TGTGCCAGCAGCCCTAGGACAGGGCCGTCCTACGAGCAGTACTTC.

Worth noting for this clonotype: Germline is not matched at one junction end, which may reflect a read error. The chain employs TRBV2 and TRBJ1-1, with a tentative D call TRBD1 (5 bases). Germline V lookup: CDR1 SNHLY, CDR2 FYNNEI. CDR3 length: 14 amino acids. Here the CDR3 reads CASSIGHLNTEALF. CDR3 sequence (DNA): TGTGCCAGCAGTATAGGACACCTGAACACTGAAGCTCTCTTT.

The sample holds many counts of this clonotype. The genes are TRBV4-3 and TRBJ2-7, with a weak D call TRBD2 (5 bases). The CDR3 has 15 amino acids. Between the trimmed V and J ends, which lost 4 bases and 1 base, there was a span of 14 bases. Germline CDR1 is LGHNA and CDR2 is YSLEER. In DNA form, the CDR3 reads TGCGCCAGCAGCCCAAGCGGTGATGGTTCCTACGAGCAGTACTTC. It codes for CASSPSGDGSYEQYF.

Only a few counts were recorded for this clonotype. The J gene is TRBJ1-4, the V gene TRBV30; maybe TRBD1 (6 bases). From germline, CDR1 is GTSNPN and CDR2 SVGIG (reference sequence). CDR3 length: 12 amino acids. V was cut by 1 base and J by 8 bases, with 8 bases left in between. CDR3: CAWSAGDEKLFF. The DNA for the CDR3 is TGTGCCTGGAGTGCAGGGGACGAAAAACTGTTTTTT.

This chain connects TRBV20-1 to TRBJ2-7, with a possible D match to TRBD1 (9 bases). The CDR3 length is 16 residues. CDR1 and CDR2 from the germline V gene are DFQATT and SNEGSKA (reference sequence). In DNA form, the CDR3 reads TGCAGGGCAAGGGACAGGGATAGGGCGGGAGGATACGAGCAGTACTTC. It encodes CRARDRDRAGGYEQYF.

The chain is built from TRBV6-5 and TRBJ2-3; D gene uncertain. Per germline, CDR1 MNHEY and CDR2 SVGAGI. V was pared by 4 bases and J by 0 bases, with 17 bases between. The CDR3 contains 17 residues. CDR3 nucleotide sequence: TGTGCCAGCAGTTCGAATGCATGGTCGGCTAGCACAGATACGCAGTATTTT. It yields the protein CASSSNAWSASTDTQYF.

This clonotype occurred many times. The V call is TRBV15, the J call TRBJ2-7, with D tentatively TRBD2 (5 bases). CDR3 length equals 15 residues. CDR1 LNHNV and CDR2 YYDKDF come from the germline V gene (reference sequence). V dropped 0 bases and J dropped 5 bases, with 14 bases sitting between them. The DNA for the CDR3 is TGTGCCACCAGCAGAGATCTGGGAGAGTCCAACGAGCAGTACTTC. Translation: CATSRDLGESNEQYF.

This clonotype was seen at least ten times. The V call is TRBV5-6, the J call TRBJ2-1, with D perhaps TRBD1 (5 bases). CDR3 length: 15 amino acids. V dropped 2 bases and J dropped 4 bases, with 13 bases sitting between them. CDR1 and CDR2 from the germline V gene are SGHDT and YYEEEE. The CDR3 region is CASSFGQPRYNEQFF. The CDR3 DNA sequence: TGTGCCAGCAGCTTTGGACAACCCCGATACAATGAGCAGTTCTTC.

This clonotype was picked up a small number of times. The chain couples TRBV13 to TRBJ2-5; 8 nucleotides align to TRBD1. V dropped 5 bases and J dropped 4; count of bases not matched to a gene: 6. Per the germline V gene, CDR1 is PRHDT and CDR2 is FYEKMQ (reference sequence). The CDR3 is 14 residues long. The CDR3 is CASSRQGTGETQYF. CDR3 sequence (DNA): TGTGCCAGCAGCCGACAGGGGACGGGAGAGACCCAGTACTTC.

V and J are TRBV27 and TRBJ1-1; unclear D gene. This CDR3 has 14 amino acids. CDR1 and CDR2 from the germline V gene are MNHEY and SMNVEV (reference sequence). Trimming pared 3 bases from V and 2 bases from J, leaving 10 bases between. The CDR3 loop reads CASSFGIRNTEAFF. CDR3 sequence (DNA): TGTGCCAGCAGTTTCGGGATTCGAAACACTGAAGCTTTCTTT.

This clonotype has a handful of counts. V usage is TRBV20-1 and J usage is TRBJ2-1; D may match TRBD1 or TRBD2 (6 bases each). Germline CDR1 is DFQATT and CDR2 is SNEGSKA (reference sequence). With 0 bases removed from V and 0 bases from J, the gap between germline ends came to 15 bases. The CDR3 runs 17 residues. The CDR3 here is CSARDGGQASSYNEQFF. The CDR3 bases are TGCAGTGCTAGAGACGGGGGCCAGGCGAGCTCCTACAATGAGCAGTTCTTC.

The chain links TRBV12-3 or TRBV12-4 to TRBJ2-5; possibly TRBD1 for D (6 bases). The CDR3 is made up of 16 amino acids. V dropped 3 bases and J dropped 0 bases, with 14 bases sitting between them. CDR3 sequence (DNA): TGTGCCAGCAGTTTGAGGGAGAGGGGGTACCAAGAGACCCAGTACTTC. As protein: CASSLRERGYQETQYF.

Only a few counts were recorded for this clonotype. The chain carries TRBV12-3 or TRBV12-4 and TRBJ2-1; 8 bases fit TRBD1. This CDR3 is 16 amino acids long. V lost 3 bases and J lost 2; bases outside the gene matches: 6. In DNA, the CDR3 is TGTGCCAGCAGTTTGCTGACAGGGGACCCCTACAATGAGCAGTTCTTC. Translating gives CASSLLTGDPYNEQFF.

The rearrangement links TRBV2 to TRBJ2-7; 7 nucleotides align to TRBD1. V gave up 8 bases and J gave up 3 bases; unmatched junction bases: 13. Germline assignment: CDR1 SNHLY and CDR2 FYNNEI. The CDR3 is made up of 15 amino acids. The CDR3 reads CASCLLGQSFYEQYF. In DNA form, the CDR3 reads TGTGCCAGCTGTTTGTTGGGACAGAGCTTCTACGAGCAGTACTTC.

This clonotype showed up just a few times. The chain is built from TRBV7-2 and TRBJ2-5; 7 bases are a match to TRBD1. Trimming removed 2 bases from V and 5 bases from J; junction bases left unmatched: 5. This CDR3 is built from 14 residues. Germline lookup yields CDR1 SGHTA and CDR2 FQGNSA. CDR3 in amino acids: CASSLPNRGETQYF. CDR3 in DNA: TGTGCCAGCAGCTTACCTAACAGGGGTGAGACCCAGTACTTC.

This clonotype was seen many times. The chain links TRBV29-1 to TRBJ1-1; D remains ambiguous. Germline CDR1 is SQVTM and CDR2 is ANQGSEA. V was trimmed by 3 bases and J by 1 base, leaving 3 bases between them. The CDR3 is 11 amino acids. The CDR3 spells CSVEGNTEAFF. The CDR3 region has the DNA TGCAGCGTTGAGGGGAACACTGAAGCTTTCTTT.

V gene TRBV30 combines with J gene TRBJ2-6; 8 bases match TRBD2. CDR1 is GTSNPN, CDR2 SVGIG, per germline (reference sequence). The CDR3 spans 20 residues. Trimming took 2 bases from V and 3 from J; bases not matched to a gene: 18. CDR3 in DNA: TGTGCCTGGAGTCCCCCCCCCTGGGGAGCGGGGGACGATGGGGCCAACGTCCTGACTTTC. It translates to CAWSPPPWGAGDDGANVLTF.

The table lists this clonotype with a few counts. The chain employs TRBV13 and TRBJ1-1, with D possibly TRBD1 on 5 matching bases. This CDR3 has 13 amino acids. V was clipped by 4 bases and J by 5 bases, with 11 bases between them. Germline V lookup: CDR1 PRHDT, CDR2 FYEKMQ (reference sequence). The CDR3: CASSYTGETEAFF. CDR3 nucleotide sequence: TGTGCCAGCAGCTATACGGGGGAGACTGAAGCTTTCTTT.

The CDR3 loop is CASSKLAEGAEQFF. In nucleotides, the CDR3 is TGTGCCAGCAGTAAACTAGCGGAGGGGGCTGAGCAGTTCTTC. This chain links TRBV6-2 or TRBV6-3 with TRBJ2-1, with D perhaps matching TRBD2 (8 bases). This CDR3 spans 14 amino acids. CDR1 is MNHEY, CDR2 SVGEGT, per germline. V was cut by 5 bases and J by 9 bases, with 17 bases left in between.

The chain has TRBV19 and TRBJ2-1; tentative D call: TRBD2 (6 bases). This CDR3 is built from 14 residues. Per germline, CDR1 LNHDA and CDR2 SQIVND (reference sequence). V shed 5 bases and J shed 4 bases, with 12 bases lying between them. The CDR3 nucleotides read TGTGCCAGTAGTTTTAGCGGATTATACAATGAGCAGTTCTTC. Protein product: CASSFSGLYNEQFF.

This clonotype was recorded at least ten times. The chain uses TRBV4-3 and TRBJ2-7, with no clear D. This CDR3 comprises 13 residues. From germline, CDR1 is LGHNA and CDR2 YSLEER. Trimming shortened V by 3 bases and J by 1 base, and 7 bases separated the two germline ends. The CDR3 protein is CASSQSRSYEQYF. The CDR3 coding sequence is TGCGCCAGCAGCCAGTCACGGTCCTACGAGCAGTACTTC.

The genes are TRBV10-3 and TRBJ1-1, with a weak D call TRBD1 (5 bases). The CDR3 runs 14 residues. CDR1 is ENHRY, CDR2 SYGVKD, per germline. With 4 bases removed from V and 6 bases from J, the gap between germline ends came to 15 bases. CDR3 nucleotide sequence: TGTGCCATCAGTGCGATCGGGACGCCCTCTGAAGCTTTCTTT. Amino acid sequence: CAISAIGTPSEAFF.

This clonotype was observed a few times. This chain uses TRBV20-1 with TRBJ2-5; perhaps TRBD1 as D (6 bases). The CDR3 runs to 15 residues. The V end was cut by 0 bases, the J end by 5 bases, with 16 bases between. Per germline, CDR1 DFQATT and CDR2 SNEGSKA (reference sequence). The CDR3 region is CSARDSGGVGETQYF. The CDR3 DNA sequence: TGCAGTGCTAGAGATAGTGGGGGCGTGGGGGAGACCCAGTACTTC.

This clonotype has more than one count but fewer than ten. The chain joins TRBV27 to TRBJ2-7; 8 bases are a match to TRBD2. Germline trimming cut 5 bases from V and 3 bases from J; bases unmatched to any gene: 6. Germline CDR1 MNHEY, CDR2 SMNVEV (reference sequence). The CDR3 consists of 14 residues. This CDR3 reads CASSPRGGLYEQYF. The DNA of the CDR3 is TGTGCCAGCAGTCCCCGGGGGGGCCTCTACGAGCAGTACTTC.

The gene calls are TRBV2 and TRBJ2-1; unclear D gene. The germline V gene encodes CDR1 SNHLY and CDR2 FYNNEI. The CDR3 is 12 amino acids. Deletions cut 2 bases from V and 7 bases from J, with 6 bases between. CDR3: CASSERVNEQFF. In DNA form, the CDR3 reads TGTGCCAGCAGTGAAAGGGTTAATGAGCAGTTCTTC.

V gene TRBV27 combines with J gene TRBJ1-4; a weak D match, TRBD1 (6 bases). This CDR3 contains 13 residues. Trimming shortened V by 4 bases and J by 8 bases, and 11 bases separated the two germline ends. Germline V gene sequence: CDR1 MNHEY, CDR2 SMNVEV (reference sequence). The chain's CDR3 is CASSSDSLEKLFF. The CDR3 DNA follows: TGTGCCAGCAGTTCGGACAGCTTAGAAAAACTGTTTTTT.

In this sample, this clonotype turned up many times. The chain is built from TRBV2 and TRBJ1-1; D possibly corresponds to TRBD1 (5 bases). The V gene's germline CDR1 is SNHLY and CDR2 FYNNEI. CDR3 length: 12 amino acids. Trimming took off 4 bases at V and 5 bases at J, with 8 bases between the two ends. The CDR3 bases are TGTGCCAGCAGTGCGGGACGGACTGAAGCTTTCTTT. Residues: CASSAGRTEAFF.

This clonotype was counted a few times. The rearrangement joins TRBV5-4 to TRBJ2-5, with 8 positions matching TRBD2. The V and J ends lost 0 bases and 5 bases, in that order; junction bases with no gene match: 6. This CDR3 has 15 residues. CDR1 and CDR2 (germline): SGHNT, YYREEE (reference sequence). CDR3 loop: CASSLDSSGIETQYF. The CDR3 DNA reads as TGTGCCAGCAGCTTGGATAGTAGCGGGATTGAGACCCAGTACTTC.